Below are 10 T cell receptor beta chains sequenced from a single sample in a study of kidney transplant recipient with SARS-CoV-2 infection. TCRdb re-called the reads with MiXCR, one entry per CDR3 protein. The sample lists 200,000 to 250,000 distinct CDR3 sequences; about 30% were seen once. The sample consisted of a blood sample, taken at baseline and on day 111 from a kidney transplant recipient. The receptors here all came from a male patient aged 25-45 years who had COVID-19 and was a kidney transplant recipient. The graft donor may account for some of the T cells.

In the case of this clonotype: This may be a read error, as it is one base from a much larger clone. The genes are TRBV28 and TRBJ2-4; 9 bases are shared with TRBD1. Germline V lookup: CDR1 MDHEN, CDR2 SYDVKM. The CDR3 has 15 residues. The CDR3 sequence: CASRTGDRVYNEQSF. As DNA, the CDR3 is TGTGCCAGCAGGACTGGGGACAGGGTTTACAATGAGCAGTCCTTC.

J is TRBJ2-5 and V is TRBV18; the D is unclear. This CDR3 spans 15 amino acids. Germline V lookup: CDR1 KGHSH, CDR2 LQKENI. Trimming removed 6 bases at V and 2 bases at J, with 16 bases between. Written as DNA, the CDR3 is TGTGCCAGCTCGCCAACCGCGTTCCAGCAAGAGACCCAGTACTTC. The encoded protein is CASSPTAFQQETQYF.

This clonotype has ten or more counts. The rearrangement joins TRBV7-1 to TRBJ1-2; D remains ambiguous. TRBV7-1 is classed as an ORF, of uncertain function. Trimming took 5 bases from V and 4 from J, leaving 23 bases between them. The length of the CDR3 is 17 residues. CDR3 in DNA: TGTGCCAGCAGCAAGCCAATTCACGAGGGAAAGACCTATGGCTACACCTTC. Translation gives CASSKPIHEGKTYGYTF.

This sequence joins TRBV7-9 and TRBJ2-5; D is unresolved. The length of the CDR3 is 13 residues. Germline CDR1 reads SEHNR; CDR2 reads FQNEAQ (reference sequence). The V gene lost 6 bases and the J gene lost 1 base, with 9 bases spanning the gap. The chain's CDR3 is CASSFESQETQYF. The CDR3 DNA reads as TGTGCCAGCAGTTTCGAAAGCCAAGAGACCCAGTACTTC.

Regarding this clonotype: This may be a read error: a much more frequent sequence differs by one nucleotide. V usage is TRBV25-1 and J usage is TRBJ2-1; 9 nucleotides match TRBD1. Germline V gives CDR1 MGHDK, CDR2 SYGVNS. The CDR3 is made up of 13 amino acids. The CDR3 loop is CAGSKQGAGEQFF. Written as DNA, the CDR3 is TGTGCCGGCAGCAAACAGGGGGCCGGTGAGCAGTTCTTC.

Many counts were recorded for this clonotype. This chain uses TRBV20-1 with TRBJ1-2, with a tentative D call TRBD1 (5 bases). Germline V gives CDR1 DFQATT, CDR2 SNEGSKA (reference sequence). V lost 3 bases and J lost 4, with 9 bases in between. This CDR3 spans 12 amino acids. CDR3 region: CSARLGTYGYTF. The CDR3 nucleotides are TGCAGTGCTAGGCTAGGGACCTATGGCTACACCTTC.

This clonotype came up a few times. V is TRBV20-1 and J is TRBJ1-3, with a possible D match to TRBD1 (6 bases). CDR3 length equals 15 residues. Trimming removed 6 bases from V and 4 bases from J, with 19 bases in between. Per the germline V gene, CDR1 is DFQATT and CDR2 is SNEGSKA (reference sequence). CDR3 in amino acids: CSANKGGSGGNTIYF. The CDR3 region has the DNA TGCAGTGCCAACAAGGGGGGATCGGGGGGAAACACCATATATTTT.

The genes are TRBV5-6 and TRBJ2-3, with 11 bases identical to TRBD2. This CDR3 comprises 15 residues. Germline CDR1 reads SGHDT; CDR2 reads YYEEEE. The J segment lost 6 bases and the V segment lost 0 bases, leaving 3 bases of the junction unmatched. In DNA form, the CDR3 reads TGTGCCAGCAGCTTGGAGGCTAGCGGGGGGGATACGCAGTATTTT. Protein sequence: CASSLEASGGDTQYF.

This clonotype has a count of ten or more. The chain recombines TRBV6-1 with TRBJ2-3; TRBD2 matches 15 bases. V shed 1 base and J 2 bases; nucleotides not matched to a gene: 10. CDR3 size: 20 residues. CDR1 MNHNS and CDR2 SASEGT come from the germline V gene. The chain's CDR3 is CASSEGSGWTSGRVTDTQYF. The CDR3 DNA reads as TGTGCCAGCAGTGAAGGGTCAGGCTGGACTAGCGGGAGGGTCACAGATACGCAGTATTTT.

The chain is built from TRBV30 and TRBJ1-4; D possibly corresponds to TRBD1 (6 bases). V was pared by 3 bases and J by 0 bases, with 14 bases between. In germline, CDR1 is GTSNPN, CDR2 SVGIG (reference sequence). The CDR3 loop spans 16 amino acids. CDR3 sequence: CAWRLGHSATNEKLFF. The CDR3 DNA sequence: TGTGCCTGGAGACTGGGACATAGCGCAACTAATGAAAAACTGTTTTTT.